Listed below are T cell receptor beta chains from one sample, sequenced in a study of blood T cell repertoires in COVID-19. Profiling relied on immunoSEQ multiplex PCR, and the TCRdb table lists in-frame clones only, not all of them. The table records about 350,000 clones, roughly 87% of them present only once. Material: peripheral blood. All receptors derive from a woman aged 55-70 years with COVID-19, enrolled during active disease. The CDR3 runs from the conserved cysteine through the conserved F or W. The order of the fields is clone size, V gene, J gene, D gene, CDR3 length, CDR3 DNA, CDR3 protein. The D gene is left open where the match is weak. Rows may omit the clone size; those that give it use once, few, many or a size class.

.,TRBV19,TRBJ1-1,.,14,TGTGCCAGTAGTAACCCAGGGTGGATCACTGAAGCTTTCTTT,CASSNPGWITEAFF
.,TRBV5-1,TRBJ1-6,.,15,TGCGCCAGCAGCCCGAGGTCGGATACTAATTCACCCCTCCACTTT,CASSPRSDTNSPLHF
.,TRBV27,TRBJ2-7,.,14,TGTGCCAGCAGTTTAGACGGGTACTTGGACGAGCAGTACTTC,CASSLDGYLDEQYF
few,TRBV7-9,TRBJ2-1,.,14,TGTGCCAGCAGCTTTCTAGCTACCTACAATGAGCAGTTCTTC,CASSFLATYNEQFF
.,TRBV6-5,TRBJ1-2,.,14,TGTGCCAGCAGTTCCGCCAGGATGGGCTATGGCTACACCTTC,CASSSARMGYGYTF
.,TRBV5-8,TRBJ2-1,TRBD1,14,TGTGCCAGCAGCTGGTTGGACAGGGTGAATGAGCAGTTCTTC,CASSWLDRVNEQFF
.,TRBV2,TRBJ2-7,TRBD2,15,TGTGCCAGCAGTGAAGACCGGACTAGAACCTACGAGCAGTACTTC,CASSEDRTRTYEQYF
.,TRBV5-6,TRBJ2-3,TRBD2,17,TGTGCCAGCAGCTTGCGGGGTTGGGCGGGGGGCACAGATACGCAGTATTTT,CASSLRGWAGGTDTQYF
.,TRBV5-8,TRBJ1-5,TRBD1,13,TGTGCCAGCAGCTCGGACAGGGAACAGCCCCAGCATTTT,CASSSDREQPQHF
.,TRBV19,TRBJ1-1,.,14,TGTGCCAGTAGGGCACAGGACATGAACACTGAAGCTTTCTTT,CASRAQDMNTEAFF
.,TRBV7-7,TRBJ2-5,.,13,TGTGCTAGCAGCCGGGACTCAGAAGAGACCCAGTACTTC,CASSRDSEETQYF
once,TRBV9,TRBJ1-3,.,15,TGTGCCAGCAGCGCTCAGGTCGAGCTTGGAAACACCATATATTTT,CASSAQVELGNTIYF
.,TRBV6-6,TRBJ2-2,TRBD1,14,TGTGCCAGCAGTCGACAGGGGGATGACGGGGAGCTGTTTTTT,CASSRQGDDGELFF
many,TRBV6-5,TRBJ2-1,TRBD1,15,TGTGCCAGCAGTTACACGTCAGGGGGCTGGGATGAGCAGTTCTTC,CASSYTSGGWDEQFF
.,TRBV3-1/TRBV3-2,TRBJ1-1,.,18,TGTGCCAGCAGCCCGATGCTACAGGGCCGGTATATGAACACTGAAGCTTTCTTT,CASSPMLQGRYMNTEAFF
.,TRBV24-1,TRBJ2-1,.,14,TGTGCCACCGCCCCTTCGGGCTCCTACAATGAGCAGTTCTTC,CATAPSGSYNEQFF